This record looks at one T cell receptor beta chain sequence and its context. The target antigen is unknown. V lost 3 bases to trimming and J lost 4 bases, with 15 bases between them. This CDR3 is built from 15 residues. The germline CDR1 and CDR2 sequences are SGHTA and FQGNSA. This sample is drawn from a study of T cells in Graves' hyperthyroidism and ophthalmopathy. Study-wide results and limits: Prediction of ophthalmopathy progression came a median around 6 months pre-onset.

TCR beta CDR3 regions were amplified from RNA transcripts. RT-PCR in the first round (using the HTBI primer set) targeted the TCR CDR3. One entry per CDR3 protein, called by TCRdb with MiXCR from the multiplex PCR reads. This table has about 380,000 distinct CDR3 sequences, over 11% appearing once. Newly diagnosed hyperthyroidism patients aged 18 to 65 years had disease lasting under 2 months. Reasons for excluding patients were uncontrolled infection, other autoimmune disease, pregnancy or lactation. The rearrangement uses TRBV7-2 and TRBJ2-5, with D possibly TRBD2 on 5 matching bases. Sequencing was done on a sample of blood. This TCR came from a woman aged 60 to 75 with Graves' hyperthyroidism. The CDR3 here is CASSFNRNRGETQYF. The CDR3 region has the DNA TGTGCCAGCAGCTTTAACCGGAACCGGGGAGAGACCCAGTACTTC. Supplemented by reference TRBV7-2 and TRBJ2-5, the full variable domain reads GAGVSQSPSNKVTEKGKDVELRCDPISGHTALYWYRQSLGQGLEFLIYFQGNSAPDKSGLPSDRFSAERTGGSVSTLTIQRTQQEDSAVYLCASSFNRNRGETQYFGPGTRLLVL.